Shown below are 26 T cell receptor beta chains from a single sample sequenced in a study of identical twins. MiXCR, run by TCRdb on the 5' RACE reads, gives a single entry per CDR3 protein. Of about 690,000 distinct CDR3 sequences detected, 5.5% to 7.5% appear once; the ten largest clones hold approximately 2%. Sequenced sample: naive T cells sorted from blood. The receptors were gathered from a man aged 18-30 years in good health.

This chain uses TRBV7-9 with TRBJ2-7; 10 bases are shared with TRBD1. Germline lookup yields CDR1 SEHNR and CDR2 FQNEAQ (reference sequence). Unmatched junction bases numbered 7, after V lost 1 base and J lost 7 bases. The CDR3 contains 15 residues. CDR3 protein: CASSLEGTGAREQYF. As DNA, the CDR3 is TGTGCCAGCAGCTTAGAGGGGACAGGGGCTCGGGAGCAGTACTTC.

The chain couples TRBV27 to TRBJ2-3; D may be TRBD1 or TRBD2 (5 bases each). V lost 0 bases and J lost 4, with 20 bases in between. This CDR3 is 18 amino acids long. Per the germline V gene, CDR1 is MNHEY and CDR2 is SMNVEV (reference sequence). The CDR3 nucleotides are TGTGCCAGCAGTTTATCAATTTGGACTTCCCCGGGACCAGATACGCAGTATTTT. Translating gives CASSLSIWTSPGPDTQYF.

The table lists this clonotype with many counts. This chain joins TRBV28 and TRBJ2-4; D is possibly TRBD1 (6 bases). CDR3 length: 17 amino acids. The V gene lost 5 bases and the J gene lost 5 bases, with 22 bases spanning the gap. The germline gives CDR1 MDHEN, CDR2 SYDVKM. The CDR3 here is CASSPLQGAGYENIQYF. CDR3 coding DNA: TGTGCCAGCAGTCCCTTACAGGGTGCAGGCTACGAAAACATTCAGTACTTC.

This clonotype was counted at least ten times. The V call is TRBV15, the J call TRBJ2-2, with 11 bases lining up with TRBD1. CDR1 is LNHNV and CDR2 is YYDKDF in the germline V gene (reference sequence). J gave up 6 bases and V 2 bases, and 2 bases lay outside the gene matches. The length of the CDR3 is 15 residues. CDR3 in amino acids: CATSRPGQGAGELFF. CDR3 nucleotide sequence: TGTGCCACCAGCAGACCGGGACAGGGGGCCGGGGAGCTGTTTTTT.

This clonotype was picked up many times. V is TRBV20-1 and J is TRBJ1-5; a possible D gene is TRBD1 (5 bases). CDR3 size: 13 residues. Germline CDR1 reads DFQATT; CDR2 reads SNEGSKA (reference sequence). Trimming took off 5 bases at V and 0 bases at J, with 8 bases between the two ends. This CDR3 reads CSALTDSNQPQHF. As DNA, the CDR3 is TGCAGTGCTTTGACAGATAGCAATCAGCCCCAGCATTTT.

In its sample, this clonotype was seen many times. The chain has TRBV12-3 or TRBV12-4 and TRBJ1-5, with D uncertain. V was cut by 5 bases and J by 14 bases, with 22 bases left in between. CDR3 size: 14 residues. The CDR3 loop reads CASSKGPGRGPEHF. DNA of the CDR3: TGTGCCAGCAGTAAAGGCCCGGGCCGTGGTCCGGAGCATTTT.

The table lists this clonotype with a few counts. The V and J genes are TRBV11-2 and TRBJ2-3, with 8 bases identical to TRBD2. The CDR3 is made up of 16 amino acids. The germline CDR1 and CDR2 sequences are SGHAT and FQNNGV. Trimming removed 0 bases from V and 3 bases from J; junction bases left unmatched: 5. The CDR3 region has the DNA TGTGCCAGCAGCTTAGACGGCGGGAGGATGACAGATACGCAGTATTTT. Translating it yields CASSLDGGRMTDTQYF.

This clonotype occurred many times. The J gene is TRBJ2-2, the V gene TRBV12-3 or TRBV12-4; TRBD1 aligns across 9 bases. This CDR3 has 15 residues. J lost 9 bases, V lost 6 bases, and 11 bases had no gene match. The CDR3: CASRRDRDFVWELFF. The CDR3 coding sequence is TGTGCCAGCAGAAGGGACAGGGATTTTGTCTGGGAGCTGTTTTTT.

In this sample, this clonotype turned up many times. The V and J genes are TRBV5-6 and TRBJ1-2; no clear D gene. Trimming pared 0 bases from V and 8 bases from J, leaving 11 bases between. Per germline, CDR1 SGHDT and CDR2 YYEEEE. The CDR3 totals 13 residues. DNA for the CDR3: TGTGCCAGCAGCTTGGTATCCGTTGGGGGCTACACCTTC. This codes for CASSLVSVGGYTF.

The chain combines TRBV6-2 or TRBV6-3 with TRBJ2-1; TRBD2 aligns across 12 bases. Germline assignment: CDR1 MNHEY and CDR2 SVGEGT. V shed 8 bases, J shed 6 bases, and the junction held 2 bases outside the gene matches. This CDR3 is 13 amino acids long. CDR3 loop: CASGLAGLNEQFF. CDR3 nucleotides: TGTGCCAGCGGACTAGCGGGACTCAATGAGCAGTTCTTC.

This clonotype was observed at least ten times. The rearrangement joins TRBV10-3 to TRBJ2-7; D gene uncertain. Germline CDR1 reads ENHRY; CDR2 reads SYGVKD. V was trimmed by 7 bases and J by 1 base, leaving 8 bases between them. This CDR3 is 12 amino acids long. In DNA, the CDR3 is TGTGCCATCACGTCGGTTTCCTACGAGCAGTACTTC. This sequence encodes CAITSVSYEQYF.

The chain joins TRBV7-9 to TRBJ1-1; the D is unclear. The CDR3 sequence is 16 residues long. The V gene lost 1 base and the J gene lost 1 base, with 13 bases spanning the gap. CDR1 SEHNR and CDR2 FQNEAQ come from the germline V gene (reference sequence). The CDR3 DNA is TGTGCCAGCAGCTTAGTGGGGAAAAGTTGGAACACTGAAGCTTTCTTT. Protein: CASSLVGKSWNTEAFF.

This clonotype showed up just a few times. The rearrangement uses TRBV12-3 or TRBV12-4 and TRBJ2-1, with D possibly being TRBD2 (6 bases). CDR3 length: 17 residues. Trimming removed 4 bases from V and 5 bases from J, with 21 bases in between. The CDR3 DNA reads TGTGCCAGCAGTTATGGCCCGAGCGGGTTACGGGACAATGAGCAGTTCTTC. Amino acids: CASSYGPSGLRDNEQFF.

This clonotype occurred many times. The chain employs TRBV12-3 or TRBV12-4 and TRBJ2-7; perhaps TRBD1 as D (6 bases). Trimming took off 2 bases at V and 7 bases at J, with 9 bases between the two ends. CDR3 length equals 12 residues. The DNA for the CDR3 is TGTGCCAGCAGTTTAACCAGGGGTGAGCAGTACGTC. It translates to CASSLTRGEQYV.

The chain uses TRBV12-3 or TRBV12-4 and TRBJ1-2, with D unresolved. This CDR3 is 12 amino acids long. With 1 base removed from V and 8 bases from J, the gap between germline ends came to 8 bases. DNA for the CDR3: TGTGCCAGCAGTTTAGGTCCTGAGGGCTACACCTTC. It codes for CASSLGPEGYTF.

The table lists this clonotype with a few counts. This chain connects TRBV9 to TRBJ1-1, with D possibly matching TRBD1 (6 bases). Trimming stripped 0 bases from V and 1 base from J, with 10 bases between. The length of the CDR3 is 15 residues. Germline CDR1 SGDLS, CDR2 YYNGEE. CDR3 residues: CASSVELQGNTEAFF. The CDR3 DNA sequence: TGTGCCAGCAGCGTAGAGTTACAGGGGAACACTGAAGCTTTCTTT.

This clonotype was observed many times. This chain links TRBV7-8 with TRBJ1-1; 8 bases match TRBD1. Germline CDR1 and CDR2: SGHVS and FQNEAQ. The CDR3 has 15 residues. V dropped 1 base and J dropped 0; count of bases not matched to a gene: 1. CDR3 sequence (DNA): TGTGCCAGCAGCTTAGGGACAGGGTTGAACACTGAAGCTTTCTTT. Its protein product is CASSLGTGLNTEAFF.

About this clonotype: Given a much more abundant clone one base away, this may be a read error. V gene TRBV12-3 or TRBV12-4 combines with J gene TRBJ1-1; D gene ambiguous. Trimming shortened V by 7 bases and J by 0 bases, and 9 bases separated the two germline ends. The CDR3 runs to 13 residues. This CDR3 reads CASNWEVNTEAFF. Here the CDR3 DNA reads TGTGCCAGCAATTGGGAGGTGAACACTGAAGCTTTCTTT.

This clonotype was detected many times. The chain couples TRBV10-3 to TRBJ1-5; D not certain. The V gene lost 0 bases and the J gene lost 2 bases, with 8 bases spanning the gap. Germline values: CDR1 ENHRY, CDR2 SYGVKD. This CDR3 has 15 amino acids. The CDR3 DNA reads as TGTGCCATCAGTGAGTCAGGGTCGGGCAATCAGCCCCAGCATTTT. Its translation is CAISESGSGNQPQHF.

This clonotype was found many times. The chain uses TRBV5-1 and TRBJ2-1, with 11 bases aligning to TRBD2. The CDR3 consists of 17 residues. Trimming cost V 4 bases and J 6 bases; bases outside gene matches: 12. In germline, CDR1 is SGHRS, CDR2 YFSETQ. This CDR3 is CASSPVNSGRALNEQFF. As DNA, the CDR3 is TGCGCCAGCAGCCCAGTAAATAGCGGGAGGGCCCTCAATGAGCAGTTCTTC. The entire variable domain, with the rest obtained from reference TRBV5-1 and TRBJ2-1, is as follows: KAGVTQTPRYLIKTRGQQVTLSCSPISGHRSVSWYQQTPGQGLQFLFEYFSETQRNKGNFPGRFSGRQFSNSRSEMNVSTLELGDSALYLCASSPVNSGRALNEQFFGPGTRLTVL.

In its sample, this clonotype was seen many times. The chain combines TRBV12-3 or TRBV12-4 with TRBJ2-4, with 11 bases that match TRBD2. This CDR3 spans 16 amino acids. V shed 6 bases and J 0 bases; nucleotides not matched to a gene: 4. CDR3 bases: TGTGCCAGCAGCCTGGGACTAGCGGTAGCCAAAAACATTCAGTACTTC. The encoded protein is CASSLGLAVAKNIQYF.

The table lists this clonotype with many counts. The rearrangement links TRBV4-2 to TRBJ2-7, with TRBD2 matching over 9 bases. This CDR3 spans 15 amino acids. V trimming: 0 bases; J trimming: 4 bases; junction bases outside the gene matches: 4. Germline values: CDR1 LGHNA, CDR2 YNFKEQ. The DNA of the CDR3 is TGTGCCAGCAGCCAAGAAGCGCTAGCGGGGTACGAGCAGTACTTC. Its translation is CASSQEALAGYEQYF.

Many counts were recorded for this clonotype. The rearrangement links TRBV7-2 to TRBJ2-1; D unresolved. CDR3 length: 13 residues. Trimming stripped 5 bases from V and 4 bases from J, with 9 bases between. Germline-derived CDR1 and CDR2 are SGHTA and FQGNSA. The chain's CDR3 is CASSLPLYNEQFF. Written as DNA, the CDR3 is TGTGCCAGCAGCCTCCCCTTATACAATGAGCAGTTCTTC. The full variable domain, completed using reference TRBV7-2 and TRBJ2-1, is GAGVSQSPSNKVTEKGKDVELRCDPISGHTALYWYRQSLGQGLEFLIYFQGNSAPDKSGLPSDRFSAERTGGSVSTLTIQRTQQEDSAVYLCASSLPLYNEQFFGPGTRLTVL.

This rearrangement joins TRBV30 to TRBJ1-5, with a tentative D call TRBD1 (5 bases). Germline loops: CDR1 GTSNPN, CDR2 SVGIG (reference sequence). The CDR3 is 13 residues long. Between the trimmed V and J ends, which lost 2 bases and 3 bases, there was a span of 8 bases. CDR3 DNA: TGTGCCTGGAGTTCAGGGAACAATCAGCCCCAGCATTTT. Translating it yields CAWSSGNNQPQHF. The whole variable domain, filled in from reference TRBV30 and TRBJ1-5, reads SQTIHQWPATLVQPVGSPLSLECTVEGTSNPNLYWYRQAAGRGLQLLFYSVGIGQISSEVPQNLSASRPQDRQFILSSKKLLLSDSGFYLCAWSSGNNQPQHFGDGTRLSIL.

This clonotype was detected many times. V gene TRBV11-2 combines with J gene TRBJ2-3; 11 nucleotides align to TRBD2. The ends lost 5 bases at V and 0 bases at J; junction bases unmatched: 10. The CDR3 consists of 18 residues. CDR1 is SGHAT, CDR2 FQNNGV, per germline. CDR3 residues: CASSPTSGEYPSTDTQYF. In DNA form, the CDR3 reads TGTGCCAGCAGCCCGACTAGCGGGGAATATCCTAGCACAGATACGCAGTATTTT.

V usage is TRBV7-9 and J usage is TRBJ2-1; D is perhaps TRBD1 (6 bases). CDR1 and CDR2 from the germline V gene are SEHNR and FQNEAQ (reference sequence). CDR3 length equals 17 residues. The V and J ends lost 2 bases and 2 bases respectively, with 16 bases between them. Here the CDR3 DNA reads TGTGCCAGCAGCTTACCCCGTACCGGACAGACCTACAATGAGCAGTTCTTC. It codes for CASSLPRTGQTYNEQFF.